The following is a T cell receptor beta chain sequence with its context. Its antigen is as yet unknown. Here immunoSEQ multiplex PCR was the method, and the copy in TCRdb shows in-frame clones only, minus some. This table has approximately 43,000 clones, approximately 90% appearing once. This sample was included in a study of a mutant IDH1 vaccine in newly diagnosed glioma. As for the study in general: Vaccination was launched 4-6 weeks after radiotherapy alone, or with temozolomide cycles. Radiotherapy, temozolomide, or both had been given previously, and both were given to most.

Trimming took off 7 bases at V and 8 bases at J, with 14 bases between the two ends. The germline gives CDR1 LNHDA, CDR2 SQIVND (reference sequence). The CDR3 consists of 13 residues. The sample's time point: week 35, safety follow-up. Every single dose of the vaccine, 300 ug of mutant IDH1 20-mer peptide, came with topical imiquimod. This sample comprised PBMCs, obtained from a glioma patient whose treatment included an IDH1 peptide vaccine. This TCR was recovered from a man aged 40-50 years with glioma. The chain combines TRBV19 with TRBJ1-4; the D is unclear. The CDR3 DNA is TGTGCCAGTAATCCCTGGGGAGGCGAAAAACTGTTTTTT. Translation: CASNPWGGEKLFF.